One and the same sample provided the 4 T cell receptor beta chains below, sequenced in a study of T cell responses to AZD1222 COVID-19 vaccine. Some clones are missing from TCRdb's copy, which holds only in-frame ones; the method was immunoSEQ multiplex PCR. The sample lists 46,000 or so clones, more than 60% occurring once. Sample: peripheral blood, taken on day 0 of AZD1222 vaccination. These receptors were obtained from an adult in good health.

This chain connects TRBV2 to TRBJ1-4, with a weak D call TRBD1 (6 bases). From germline, CDR1 is SNHLY and CDR2 FYNNEI. The CDR3 length is 14 residues. The V gene lost 5 bases and the J gene lost 8 bases, with 15 bases spanning the gap. DNA for the CDR3: TGTGCCAGCAGTAATCTCATCGGGGGCGAAAAACTGTTTTTT. Translating gives CASSNLIGGEKLFF.

The rearrangement uses TRBV7-9 and TRBJ1-4, with TRBD1 matching 7 bases. This CDR3 contains 15 residues. Germline loops: CDR1 SEHNR, CDR2 FQNEAQ (reference sequence). V was clipped by 3 bases and J by 5 bases; unmatched bases: 6. The CDR3: CASSLDRQSNEKLFF. CDR3 bases: TGTGCCAGCAGCTTGGACAGGCAGTCGAATGAAAAACTGTTTTTT. The whole variable domain, remainder taken from reference TRBV7-9 and TRBJ1-4, is DTGVSQNPRHKITKRGQNVTFRCDPISEHNRLYWYRQTLGQGPEFLTYFQNEAQLEKSRLLSDRFSAERPKGSFSTLEIQRTEQGDSAMYLCASSLDRQSNEKLFFGSGTQLSVL.

The gene calls are TRBV12-3 or TRBV12-4 and TRBJ2-3; no definite D call. This CDR3 is 13 amino acids long. Trimming removed 2 bases from V and 5 bases from J, with 8 bases in between. CDR3 protein: CASSLTHGDTQYF. CDR3 nucleotide sequence: TGTGCCAGCAGTTTAACTCACGGAGATACGCAGTATTTT.

This chain joins TRBV5-1 and TRBJ2-3; D possibly corresponds to TRBD1 (6 bases). Trimming pared 4 bases from V and 0 bases from J, leaving 12 bases between. CDR1 is SGHRS and CDR2 is YFSETQ in the germline V gene. CDR3 length equals 15 residues. The CDR3: CASSKTGYSTDTQYF. In DNA, the CDR3 is TGCGCCAGCAGCAAGACAGGATATAGCACAGATACGCAGTATTTT.